This is a list of T cell receptor beta chains from one sample in a study of cytomegalovirus exposure and HLA in healthy donors. Some clones are missing from TCRdb's copy, which holds only in-frame ones; the method was immunoSEQ multiplex PCR. The sample has around 160,000 clones; over 60% are singletons. Sample: PBMCs. The receptors were sampled from a man aged 40-49 years in good health and CMV-seropositive. The CDR3 runs from the conserved cysteine through the conserved F or W. The D gene is left open where the match is weak. Expanded clones are given a class, and other clones once, few, many or no size at all.

TRBV5-1	NA	TRBJ1-5	NA	TGCGCCAGCAGCTTGGCTGGGCTGAATCAGCCCCAGCATTTT	CASSLAGLNQPQHF
TRBV18	NA	TRBJ1-5	TRBD1	TGTGCCAGCTCACCCGGGACAGGGGATAGCAATCAGCCCCAGCATTTT	CASSPGTGDSNQPQHF
TRBV7-9	NA	TRBJ2-3	NA	TGTGCCAGCAGCTTAACAGCAGCAGATACGCAGTATTTT	CASSLTAADTQYF
TRBV9	NA	TRBJ2-2	NA	TGTGCCAGCAGCGTCGGACTTACCGGGGAGCTGTTTTTT	CASSVGLTGELFF
TRBV7-6	NA	TRBJ2-7	NA	TGTGCCAGCAGCGCCCGGGACTTGAACTACGAGCAGTACTTC	CASSARDLNYEQYF
TRBV7-7	NA	TRBJ2-2	TRBD2	TGTGCCAGCAGCCGGGGGGCCGGGGAGCTGTTTTTT	CASSRGAGELFF
TRBV4-1	NA	TRBJ2-3	TRBD2	TGCGCCAGCAGCCAAGGACTACTAGCGGAATCAGATACGCAGTATTTT	CASSQGLLAESDTQYF
TRBV4-1	NA	TRBJ2-1	TRBD1	TGCGCCAGCAGCAATCCCGGGACAGGCCGTCGAGTGACCTCGGGTGAGCAGTTCTTC	CASSNPGTGRRVTSGEQFF
TRBV28	once	TRBJ1-2	TRBD1	TGTGCCAGCAGTTTTACAGGGGGTTATGGCTACACCTTC	CASSFTGGYGYTF
TRBV28	NA	TRBJ1-1	NA	TGTGCCAGCAGTACAGGTACTTTCATGAACACTGAAGCTTTCTTT	CASSTGTFMNTEAFF
TRBV27	NA	TRBJ2-2	NA	TGTGCCAGCCGCAGGAGGGGACTTTACACCGGGGAGCTGTTTTTT	CASRRRGLYTGELFF
TRBV12-5	NA	TRBJ2-1	NA	TGTGCTAGTGGTGCGTCTAGCGTTTCCCACAATGAGCAGTTCTTC	CASGASSVSHNEQFF
TRBV12-5	NA	TRBJ2-1	TRBD2	TGTGCTAGTGGCGCGGGACTAGGGGTCGGTGAGCAGTTCTTC	CASGAGLGVGEQFF
TRBV5-6	NA	TRBJ2-5	NA	TGTGCCAGCAGCCCACGAGGCCCGGAGACCCAGTACTTC	CASSPRGPETQYF
TRBV6-5	NA	TRBJ1-1	NA	TGTGCCAGCAGTTCTACAGGGCGTGAAGCTTTCTTT	CASSSTGREAFF
TRBV19	NA	TRBJ1-4	NA	TGTGCCAGTAGTTTAGGGTGGACAGTAAGAAATGAAAAACTGTTTTTT	CASSLGWTVRNEKLFF
TRBV28	NA	TRBJ2-5	NA	TGTGCCAGCAGTTTACGGGGGAGTTTTACGGAGACCCAGTACTTC	CASSLRGSFTETQYF
TRBV28	NA	TRBJ1-2	TRBD1	TGTGCCAGCAGTCCCCCGCCAGGGGGCTATGGCTACACCTTC	CASSPPPGGYGYTF
TRBV28	NA	TRBJ2-7	TRBD2	TGTGCCAGCTCCCCTCTAGGGACTAGCGGCTACGAGCAGTACTTC	CASSPLGTSGYEQYF
TRBV15	NA	TRBJ2-5	NA	TGTGCCACCAGCAAAAGCGGGTTCCAAGAGACCCAGTACTTC	CATSKSGFQETQYF
TRBV28	NA	TRBJ2-6	NA	TGTGCCAGCAGTCCCGGACTTACGTTCTCTGGGGCCAACGTCCTGACTTTC	CASSPGLTFSGANVLTF
TRBV6-1	NA	TRBJ2-3	NA	TGTGCCAGCAGTGGGGCAGGGTTGGCAGATACGCAGTATTTT	CASSGAGLADTQYF
TRBV27	few	TRBJ1-5	NA	TGTGCCAGCAGTTTGAGGTCCGGGGTACGCAATCAGCCCCAGCATTTT	CASSLRSGVRNQPQHF
TRBV27	NA	TRBJ2-7	NA	TGTGCCAGCAGTCCGACTATCTCCTACGAGCAGTACTTC	CASSPTISYEQYF